This is a list of T cell receptor beta chains from one sample in a study of identifying expanded T cells in peripheral blood. TCRdb's table, derived via immunoSEQ multiplex PCR, lists solely in-frame clones and lacks some. The profile shows 85,000 to 120,000 clones, around 88% of them singletons. Material: blood. These receptors came from a person aged 18-70 years in good health. Each CDR3 is given with its conserved first and last residue. A D gene is named only where the DNA matches it firmly. Rows may omit the clone size; those that give it use once, few, many or a size class.

clone_size j_call v_call d_call cdr3_nt cdr3_aa
- TRBJ2-2 TRBV10-3 - TGTGCCATCAGAGCGATACTAGCTAGCGGGGAGCTGTTTTTT CAIRAILASGELFF
- TRBJ1-5 TRBV6-5 - TGTGCCAGCAGTTACAAGGGTTCGGGCAATCAGCCCCAGCATTTT CASSYKGSGNQPQHF
- TRBJ2-3 TRBV4-1 - TGCGCCAGCAGCCAATTACAGGGTTTTGATACGCAGTATTTT CASSQLQGFDTQYF
- TRBJ2-1 TRBV7-3 - TGTGCCAGCAGCCCCTCGCAGCTCTACAATGAGCAGTTCTTC CASSPSQLYNEQFF
- TRBJ2-7 TRBV4-3 TRBD1 TGCGCCAGCAGCCAAGAAGCCCCCGGACAGGGGGTGGTTGCTCGGTACGAGCAGTACTTC CASSQEAPGQGVVARYEQYF
- TRBJ2-4 TRBV11-2 - TGTGCCAGCAGCTCCGTAGCGGTGGGGAACATTCAGTACTTC CASSSVAVGNIQYF
- TRBJ2-7 TRBV28 - TGTGCCAGCAGTTTGGTCGCTTCCTACGAGCAGTACTTC CASSLVASYEQYF
- TRBJ1-3 TRBV25-1 TRBD1 TGTGCCAGCAGCTCTCCTGACAGGGTCGGAAACACCATATATTTT CASSSPDRVGNTIYF
- TRBJ2-3 TRBV12-5 - TGTGCTAGTGGTTTGGACAGGGCTGGAGATACGCAGTATTTT CASGLDRAGDTQYF
few TRBJ1-2 TRBV28 - TGTGCCAGCAGCGTAAACTATGGCTACACCTTC CASSVNYGYTF
once TRBJ2-1 TRBV10-3 TRBD1 TGTGCCATCAGTGGCCGACAGGGTGGGAATGAGCAGTTCTTC CAISGRQGGNEQFF
- TRBJ2-1 TRBV27 - TGTGCCAGCAGTTTATCGAGGGGTATGCGGTTCTTC CASSLSRGMRFF
- TRBJ2-2 TRBV7-9 - TGTGCCAGCAGCGAGTCCACGCGACCATTTAACACCGGGGAGCTGTTTTTT CASSESTRPFNTGELFF
- TRBJ1-2 TRBV7-9 - TGTGCCAGCAGCTTTCCCGAGGGGCAGCGTGGCTACACCTTC CASSFPEGQRGYTF
once TRBJ1-3 TRBV4-3 - TGCGCCAGCAGCCAAGAGGGAAACACCATATATTTT CASSQEGNTIYF
- TRBJ1-5 TRBV18 - TGTGCCAGCTCACCGGAACCGCTGAATCAGCCCCAGCATTTT CASSPEPLNQPQHF
- TRBJ1-4 TRBV9 - TGTGCCAGCAGCAGAGAGGGGCAACTGTTTTTT CASSREGQLFF
- TRBJ2-1 TRBV11-2 - TGTGCCAGCAGCTCCCGGGACACCAATGAGCAGTTCTTC CASSSRDTNEQFF
- TRBJ2-3 TRBV19 TRBD2 TGTGCCAGTAGTGGGGGACTAGCGGGGGGCACAGATACGCAGTATTTT CASSGGLAGGTDTQYF
few TRBJ1-2 TRBV5-4 - TGTGCCAGCAGCTTAAGTATGCAGGGCTACACCTTC CASSLSMQGYTF
- TRBJ1-2 TRBV28 TRBD1 TGTGCCAGCAGTTTACAGGGGGCCCATGGCTACACCTTC CASSLQGAHGYTF
- TRBJ2-7 TRBV28 - TGTGCCAGCAGCCTACAGGGCTACGACGAGCAGTACTTC CASSLQGYDEQYF
- TRBJ2-1 TRBV18 - TGTGCCAGCTCACAGACTATGGGCGGGGAGCAGTTCTTC CASSQTMGGEQFF
- TRBJ2-3 TRBV10-1 TRBD2 TGCGCCAGCATCTTGCGGGAGGATTGGTATACGCAGTATTTT CASILREDWYTQYF
- TRBJ1-1 TRBV15 - TGTGCCACCAGCAGAGTCTTCCTACTGGGGAACACTGAAGCTTTCTTT CATSRVFLLGNTEAFF
- TRBJ2-3 TRBV7-2 TRBD2 TGTGCCAGCAGCAGTCTAGCGGGGGGCCCGTTGAGGACGCAGTATTTT CASSSLAGGPLRTQYF
- TRBJ2-7 TRBV14 - TGTGCCAGCAGCCTGGACCGACGATCCTACGAGCAGTACTTC CASSLDRRSYEQYF
- TRBJ1-3 TRBV7-9 - TGTGCCAGCAGCTTAGCCAGCCTAGTCACTGGAAACACCATATATTTT CASSLASLVTGNTIYF
- TRBJ2-7 TRBV19 TRBD1 TGTGCCAGTAGTACGGGACAGGGGTACGAGCAGTACTTC CASSTGQGYEQYF
- TRBJ1-2 TRBV7-8 TRBD1 TGTGCCAGCAGCTTAGGGACAGGGACCTATGGCTACACCTTC CASSLGTGTYGYTF
- TRBJ2-3 TRBV11-2 - TGTGCCAGCAGTCCGGGACACAGCACAGATACGCAGTATTTT CASSPGHSTDTQYF
- TRBJ2-1 TRBV10-1 - TGCGCCAGCAGTGATGGTGTCCAGGGGGGTAATGAGCAGTTCTTC CASSDGVQGGNEQFF
- TRBJ2-3 TRBV5-1 - TGCGCCAGCAGCTTTTCTAAGGACTCCGGCACAGATACGCAGTATTTT CASSFSKDSGTDTQYF
- TRBJ2-5 TRBV18 - TGTGCCAGCTCACCCCTGGGCCAAGAGACCCAGTACTTC CASSPLGQETQYF
- TRBJ1-2 TRBV27 - TGTGCCAGCCGAAACTCAGGGTTTGACTATGGCTACACCTTC CASRNSGFDYGYTF
- TRBJ1-1 TRBV19 - TGTGCCAGTAGTAAAGGCAGGGTCGGAGACACTGAAGCTTTCTTT CASSKGRVGDTEAFF
- TRBJ2-2 TRBV6-6 - TGTGCCAGCAGTTACGCGGGCACCGGGGAGCTGTTTTTT CASSYAGTGELFF
few TRBJ2-7 TRBV28 - TGTGCCAGCAGTGGCTACTACGAGCAGTACTTC CASSGYYEQYF
- TRBJ2-1 TRBV9 TRBD1 TGTGCCAGCAGCGTAGCGTCGGGTTTTGGACAGGGGGGCTACAATGAGCAGTTCTTC CASSVASGFGQGGYNEQFF
- TRBJ2-7 TRBV6-6 - TGTGCCAGCAGCTCACTACAGGGAGGCTACTACGAGCAGTACTTC CASSSLQGGYYEQYF
- TRBJ2-1 TRBV5-1 TRBD2 TGCGCCAGCAGCTTGGCCGCGGGGGATGTAGGCAATGAGCAGTTCTTC CASSLAAGDVGNEQFF
- TRBJ2-3 TRBV7-2 TRBD2 TGTGCCAGCAGCTTAGTGAGTAGCGGGGGTGGTACGCAGTATTTT CASSLVSSGGGTQYF
- TRBJ2-7 TRBV10-3 TRBD2 TGTGCCATCACCGCGACTAGCGAGGGCGAGCAGTACTTC CAITATSEGEQYF
- TRBJ2-5 TRBV7-2 - TGTGCCAGCACCTTTGGGGGGAGGATACAAGAGACCCAGTACTTC CASTFGGRIQETQYF
- TRBJ2-2 TRBV5-1 - TGCGCCAGCAGCTTCCGGGAGACGAACACCGGGGAGCTGTTTTTT CASSFRETNTGELFF
- TRBJ1-1 TRBV7-9 - TGTGCCAGCAGCCCAGACGGGACGATCGCTGAAGCTTTCTTT CASSPDGTIAEAFF
- TRBJ2-6 TRBV5-4 - TGTGCCAGCAAGAGTTATGGGGCCAACGTCCTGACTTTC CASKSYGANVLTF
- TRBJ1-1 TRBV27 - TGTGCCAGCAGTCCCATCGGGGGGTCGGGCACTGAAGCTTTCTTT CASSPIGGSGTEAFF
once TRBJ2-2 TRBV29-1 TRBD2 TGCAGCGTTGAACTTAGCGGGGGAAACACCGGGGAGCTGTTTTTT CSVELSGGNTGELFF
- TRBJ2-1 TRBV7-9 - TGTGCCAGCAGCTTAATCAGCGGCTTACTCAATGAGCAGTTCTTC CASSLISGLLNEQFF
- TRBJ2-2 TRBV7-3 - TGTGCCAGCAGCTATACATGGGGCGGGGAGCTGTTTTTT CASSYTWGGELFF
- TRBJ2-2 TRBV21-1 - TGTGCCAGCAGCAAAGACCCCGAAGACAGGGGACACGGGGAGCTGTTTTTT CASSKDPEDRGHGELFF
once TRBJ2-2 TRBV5-4 TRBD1 TGTGCCAGCAGCTTGGGTGGACAGGGGCGATATTCCGGGGAGCTGTTTTTT CASSLGGQGRYSGELFF
- TRBJ2-3 TRBV18 - TGTGCCAGCTCACCGGAAGGGCCGAGCACAGATACGCAGTATTTT CASSPEGPSTDTQYF
- TRBJ2-1 TRBV5-1 TRBD2 TGCGCCAGCAGCTTGGGCGGGAGGGAGCACAATGAGCAGTTCTTC CASSLGGREHNEQFF
- TRBJ1-3 TRBV28 - TGTGCCAGCAATACGGGGGGGCAGGGCAGTAACACCATATATTTT CASNTGGQGSNTIYF
- TRBJ2-4 TRBV10-1 - TGCGCCAGCAGTGAGAAACAGGTTTCACCCATAGCCAAAAACATTCAGTACTTC CASSEKQVSPIAKNIQYF